This TCR beta chain came from a study of blood T cell repertoires in COVID-19 (TCRdb year 2020). At the level of the whole study: Samples from collaborators originated in the United States, Italy and Spain and spanned both the acute and convalescent phases of COVID-19. The prospective study material was composed of cDNA or gDNA derived from T cells, B-cell-depleted T cells, or PBMCs. Where HLA class I and class II types were available, the types were taken from metadata supplied by the sample provider, not from assay-based typing. The samples were drawn from the first 160 participants of the ongoing ImmuneRACE study and from some 1,300 subjects provided by 6 global collaborators. The dataset comprised deeply sampled blood TCRbeta repertoires from subjects exposed to, actively infected with, or recovered from COVID-19. The sample metadata nearly always contained a de-identified subject ID, COVID-19 status, age in years and sex. A freely available public database, intended as a resource for researchers studying the immune response to SARS-CoV-2, is where the repertoires were released. The research as a whole found: The amount of clinical and demographic metadata varied by source and participant and was provided uncurated.

Reading from cysteine to phenylalanine, the CDR3 counts 15 amino acids. Of all the DNA, just the CDR3 is kept, 45 bases in frame from base 1. The germline V gene (reference sequence) specifies LNHDA as CDR1 and SQIVND as CDR2. Trimming costs V 7 bases and J 6 bases, and their ends lie 21 bases apart. Collaborating institutions collected whole blood in K2EDTA tubes following their own protocols. For TCRbeta analysis, collaborators shipped samples as frozen whole blood, isolated PBMCs, or DNA extracted from either of those sample types. Regarding this clone: Its recognized antigen is unknown. No base-level quality is on record; no much larger clone is a single base apart.

The immunoSEQ Assay, a bias-controlled multiplex PCR, was used to amplify TCRbeta CDR3 regions from genomic DNA. The paper's processing steps were these. The number of nucleated cells in each sample was estimated by amplification of reference gene primers within the assay. To quantify the absolute abundance of each unique TCRbeta CDR3 rearrangement, sequence reads were collapsed and filtered. For each sample, productive Simpson clonality was calculated as the square root of Simpson's diversity index across productive rearrangements. In TCRdb, the immuneACCESS table is reduced to in-frame sequences with V and J assigned. These tables do not hold every clone; where another copy was compared, an unresolved V gene accounts for under half, and the others remain unexplained. V and J calls and clone size follow that table, whereas D and trimming were derived from the DNA. For this sample the table gives 210,000 or so clones, of which roughly nine tenths were detected only once. Jointly, the top ten make up over 2% of the sample.

The TCR comes from a woman in her fifties or sixties with acute or convalescent COVID-19. Sequencing used peripheral blood. This sequence uses TRBV19 and TRBJ1-1, with a weak D call of TRBD1 (6 bases match). This receptor carries the CDR3 CASTRTVRLLAEAFF. The DNA sequence is as follows: TGTGCCAGTACCCGGACAGTCCGATTATTAGCTGAAGCTTTCTTT.